These 27 T cell receptor beta chains were all obtained from the same sample, sequenced in a study of Ad26.COV2.S vaccination and SARS-CoV-2 variants. TCRdb's table, derived via immunoSEQ multiplex PCR, lists solely in-frame clones and lacks some. The data hold a few hundred thousand clones, with 90% observed a single time. Treatment specified: 19 received Ad26.COV2.S at low or high dose, single or two shots; roughly five received placebo; per-sample allocation not given. It was on day 63 after the first vaccine or placebo injection that samples were taken. The specimen comprised peripheral blood, sampled in a trial of Ad26.COV2.S vaccine versus placebo. The receptors were sampled from a person between 18 and 60 years old who received the Ad26.COV2.S COVID-19 vaccine or a placebo.

The chain links TRBV7-9 to TRBJ2-2, with D unresolved. V was cut by 5 bases and J by 0 bases, with 13 bases left in between. This CDR3 is 16 amino acids long. Germline V gene sequence: CDR1 SEHNR, CDR2 FQNEAQ (reference sequence). The CDR3 loop is CASSGPGIANTGELFF. The CDR3 DNA is TGTGCCAGCAGCGGGCCGGGTATCGCGAACACCGGGGAGCTGTTTTTT.

J is TRBJ1-1 and V is TRBV6-4, with D possibly being TRBD1 (6 bases). Germline lookup yields CDR1 MRHNA and CDR2 SNTAGT. Trimming cost V 0 bases and J 5 bases, with 19 bases left between them. The CDR3 consists of 17 residues. The CDR3 DNA reads TGTGCCAGCAGTGACTCGCCCTTACACGGGGGCTGGACTGAAGCTTTCTTT. Amino acids: CASSDSPLHGGWTEAFF.

The J gene is TRBJ2-1, the V gene TRBV19; no firm D call. The V gene lost 3 bases and the J gene lost 1 base, with 10 bases spanning the gap. Germline values: CDR1 LNHDA, CDR2 SQIVND (reference sequence). CDR3 length equals 15 residues. CDR3: CASSIQGISYNEQFF. CDR3 DNA: TGTGCCAGTAGTATTCAAGGGATTTCCTACAATGAGCAGTTCTTC.

V usage is TRBV6-6 and J usage is TRBJ1-5, with a tentative D call TRBD1 (6 bases). Between the trimmed V and J ends, which lost 4 bases and 6 bases, there was a span of 19 bases. The CDR3 runs 16 residues. The germline V gene has CDR1 MNHNY and CDR2 SVGAGI (reference sequence). CDR3 nucleotide sequence: TGTGCCAGCAGTTCCGATTATCTCAGGGGCGGTCAGCCCCAGCATTTT. It is translated as CASSSDYLRGGQPQHF.

The chain recombines TRBV6-2 or TRBV6-3 with TRBJ2-7, with 8 bases that match TRBD1. The V and J ends lost 5 bases and 5 bases, in that order; junction bases with no gene match: 14. Germline CDR1 reads MNHEY; CDR2 reads SVGEGT. This CDR3 comprises 16 residues. In DNA form, the CDR3 reads TGTGCCAGCAGTACGGGGATCACAGGGGGTAGGGACGAGCAGTACGTC. Residues: CASSTGITGGRDEQYV.

The chain joins TRBV19 to TRBJ1-1, with D perhaps matching TRBD1 (5 bases). Germline V CDR1 and CDR2: LNHDA, SQIVND (reference sequence). With 5 bases removed from V and 1 base from J, the gap between germline ends came to 20 bases. CDR3 size: 17 residues. CDR3 bases: TGTGCCAGTAGTCCTTGGCAGGGTGAGTGGGGGAACACTGAAGCTTTCTTT. It codes for CASSPWQGEWGNTEAFF.

The chain links TRBV29-1 to TRBJ1-2; D remains ambiguous. The V gene lost 6 bases and the J gene lost 3 bases, with 26 bases spanning the gap. The CDR3 has 17 amino acids. Germline CDR1 and CDR2: SQVTM and ANQGSEA. CDR3 coding DNA: TGCAGCGTCCCAGCCGACACATGGAATTCCGGGGACTATGGCTACACCTTC. Its protein product is CSVPADTWNSGDYGYTF.

The rearrangement joins TRBV12-3 or TRBV12-4 to TRBJ1-3; 7 bases fit TRBD1. The V segment lost 3 bases and the J segment 8 bases; nucleotides outside the gene matches: 4. The CDR3 is 13 residues long. CDR3 loop: CASSFGQGDTIYF. The CDR3 nucleotides are TGTGCCAGCAGTTTTGGGCAGGGGGACACCATATATTTT.

This sequence joins TRBV19 and TRBJ2-1; no reliable D call. The CDR3 length is 15 residues. Germline V gene sequence: CDR1 LNHDA, CDR2 SQIVND (reference sequence). The germline V and J ends were trimmed by 6 bases and 6 bases, with 18 bases remaining between them. The CDR3 sequence is CASSPGSPNPNEQFF. The CDR3 DNA sequence: TGTGCCAGTAGCCCAGGAAGCCCCAACCCCAATGAGCAGTTCTTC.

This clone was observed a few times. V and J are TRBV19 and TRBJ1-5; D is possibly TRBD1 (6 bases). The germline gives CDR1 LNHDA, CDR2 SQIVND (reference sequence). V dropped 11 bases and J dropped 2 bases, with 16 bases sitting between them. This CDR3 spans 14 amino acids. CDR3 sequence: CAGGAGAGNQPQHF. In DNA, the CDR3 is TGTGCCGGGGGGGCAGGGGCAGGCAATCAGCCCCAGCATTTT.

The rearrangement joins TRBV21-1 to TRBJ2-2; the table's D call, TRBD1, has no DNA check behind it. TRBV21-1 counts as a pseudogene. CDR3 size: 15 residues. The CDR3 nucleotides read TGTGCCAGCCAAACAGGGGGGCTGGGGACCGGGGAGCTGTTTTTT. This sequence encodes CASQTGGLGTGELFF.

The table lists this clone with a count of one. This sequence joins TRBV2 and TRBJ1-1, with D unclear. CDR3 size: 14 residues. V lost 2 bases, J lost 5 bases, and 12 bases lay in between. Germline CDR1 SNHLY, CDR2 FYNNEI. CDR3 region: CASSESPRSTEAFF. CDR3 DNA sequence: TGTGCCAGCAGTGAATCGCCCAGGAGTACTGAAGCTTTCTTT.

In this sample, this clone turned up a few times. V gene TRBV19 combines with J gene TRBJ1-2, with D possibly matching TRBD1 (6 bases). Germline loops: CDR1 LNHDA, CDR2 SQIVND (reference sequence). Trimming cost V 5 bases and J 7 bases, with 23 bases left between them. The CDR3 extends over 16 amino acids. The CDR3 nucleotides read TGTGCCAGTAGTCTAACAGGGAGTGTTGAATTTATTGGCTACACCTTC. It is translated as CASSLTGSVEFIGYTF.

This clone was picked up a small number of times. The J gene is TRBJ2-1, the V gene TRBV6-2 or TRBV6-3; unclear D gene. The CDR3 consists of 12 residues. In germline, CDR1 is MNHEY, CDR2 SVGEGT. V was pared by 4 bases and J by 6 bases, with 7 bases between. CDR3 sequence: CASSSPGNEQFF. The CDR3 region has the DNA TGTGCCAGCAGTTCCCCGGGCAATGAGCAGTTCTTC.

The genes are TRBV2 and TRBJ1-2; no definite D call. The CDR3 is 12 residues long. The germline V gene encodes CDR1 SNHLY and CDR2 FYNNEI. V was trimmed by 6 bases and J by 2 bases, leaving 7 bases between them. The CDR3 spells CASRILNYGYTF. CDR3 bases: TGTGCCAGCAGAATATTGAACTATGGCTACACCTTC.

This rearrangement joins TRBV28 to TRBJ1-1; maybe TRBD1 (6 bases). This CDR3 contains 13 residues. Trimming removed 1 base at V and 5 bases at J, with 8 bases between. Germline lookup yields CDR1 MDHEN and CDR2 SYDVKM. The CDR3 here is CASSLFGQTEAFF. The CDR3 nucleotides are TGTGCCAGCAGTTTATTCGGACAGACTGAAGCTTTCTTT.

This chain connects TRBV13 to TRBJ1-1; tentatively, D is TRBD1 (6 bases). Per germline, CDR1 PRHDT and CDR2 FYEKMQ (reference sequence). This CDR3 is 14 amino acids long. Trimming removed 3 bases at V and 6 bases at J, with 14 bases between. This CDR3 is CASSLVRGIAEAFF. The DNA of the CDR3 is TGTGCCAGCAGCTTGGTCAGGGGAATAGCTGAAGCTTTCTTT.

The chain employs TRBV7-8 and TRBJ2-3, with D possibly being TRBD1 (5 bases). Trimming stripped 5 bases from V and 6 bases from J, with 12 bases between. The CDR3 loop spans 13 amino acids. CDR1 is SGHVS and CDR2 is FQNEAQ in the germline V gene. This CDR3 is CASSPPRQDTQYF. CDR3 coding DNA: TGTGCCAGCAGCCCACCCCGACAGGATACGCAGTATTTT.

This chain uses TRBV7-9 with TRBJ2-5; the match to TRBD2 covers 9 bases. There are 17 residues in the CDR3. The V segment lost 6 bases and the J segment 7 bases; nucleotides outside the gene matches: 18. Germline assignment: CDR1 SEHNR and CDR2 FQNEAQ (reference sequence). The DNA for the CDR3 is TGTGCCAGCAGTCTCGGTGGAGTAGCGGGAGAGGGAGGGACCCAGTACTTC. It encodes CASSLGGVAGEGGTQYF.

The chain has TRBV6-2 or TRBV6-3 and TRBJ1-2; unclear D gene. This CDR3 spans 20 amino acids. The germline V and J ends were trimmed by 5 bases and 2 bases, with 30 bases remaining between them. CDR1 is MNHEY, CDR2 SVGEGT, per germline. CDR3 residues: CASSDNVDRYTKTKNYGYTF. CDR3 bases: TGTGCCAGCAGTGACAACGTAGACCGATATACCAAAACAAAAAACTATGGCTACACCTTC.

CDR3 sequence: CASSGSSNTEAFF. CDR3 coding DNA: TGCGCCAGCAGCGGGTCGTCGAACACTGAAGCTTTCTTT. The chain couples TRBV5-1 to TRBJ1-1, with unresolved D. V was clipped by 4 bases and J by 1 base, with 8 bases between them. Germline V CDR1 and CDR2: SGHRS, YFSETQ. The CDR3 has 13 residues.

The chain recombines TRBV27 with TRBJ1-4; tentatively, D is TRBD1 (6 bases). The CDR3 is 14 amino acids. V lost 5 bases and J 10 bases, leaving 17 bases between the germline ends. Germline CDR1 MNHEY, CDR2 SMNVEV (reference sequence). The CDR3 DNA follows: TGTGCCAGCAGTGAAATCTCACAGGGAGTAAAACTGTTTTTT. Protein: CASSEISQGVKLFF.

The chain combines TRBV7-2 with TRBJ2-3; the D is unclear. The CDR3 sequence is 14 residues long. CDR1 and CDR2 (germline): SGHTA, FQGNSA. V lost 1 base to trimming and J lost 2 bases, with 7 bases between them. In DNA, the CDR3 is TGTGCCAGCAGCTTAGTGGGCTACACAGATACGCAGTATTTT. Translation: CASSLVGYTDTQYF.

The J gene is TRBJ1-1, the V gene TRBV28, with D possibly matching TRBD1 (5 bases). V gave up 6 bases and J gave up 1 base, with 9 bases separating them. Germline V gives CDR1 MDHEN, CDR2 SYDVKM. CDR3 size: 13 residues. CDR3 bases: TGTGCCAGCAGGCAAGGACAGAACACTGAAGCTTTCTTT. The encoded protein is CASRQGQNTEAFF.

This chain links TRBV19 with TRBJ1-1, with D possibly being TRBD1 (6 bases). Germline values: CDR1 LNHDA, CDR2 SQIVND (reference sequence). The CDR3 sequence is 13 residues long. V gave up 4 bases and J gave up 7 bases, with 13 bases separating them. The CDR3 DNA reads as TGTGCCAGTAGTACCGCCAGAGGGGGTGAAGCTTTCTTT. Translation: CASSTARGGEAFF. The full variable domain, with the rest looked up from reference TRBV19 and TRBJ1-1, is DGGITQSPKYLFRKEGQNVTLSCEQNLNHDAMYWYRQDPGQGLRLIYYSQIVNDFQKGDIAEGYSVSREKKESFPLTVTSAQKNPTAFYLCASSTARGGEAFFGQGTRLTVV.

This chain uses TRBV4-1 with TRBJ1-1; D uncertain. Germline CDR1 and CDR2: MGHRA and YSYEKL. The CDR3 has 15 amino acids. V was trimmed by 1 base and J by 1 base, leaving 10 bases between them. The CDR3 DNA sequence: TGCGCCAGCAGCCAAGTTTTAAAGGGGAACACTGAAGCTTTCTTT. Its translation is CASSQVLKGNTEAFF.

This clone appeared once. The V call is TRBV7-9, the J call TRBJ2-6; 7 positions match TRBD2. CDR1 is SEHNR and CDR2 is FQNEAQ in the germline V gene (reference sequence). The V gene end was trimmed by 5 bases and the J gene end by 2 bases; junction bases not matched to a gene: 9. The CDR3 length is 17 residues. CDR3 nucleotide sequence: TGTGCCAGCAGCCACCCAATGGGGGGGGCTGGGGCCAACGTCCTGACTTTC. Amino acids: CASSHPMGGAGANVLTF.